The present T cell receptor (beta chain) was sequenced within a study of T cell clusters in autoimmune cytopenias. TRB was amplified by touch-down multiplex PCR, primer pools A and B combined. TCRdb reanalyzed the multiplex PCR reads, giving one entry per CDR3 protein sequence and no DNA. The sample table sets out about 5,100 distinct CDR3 sequences. This clonotype is classed as medium-sized by frequency. This CDR3 contains 13 residues. Per the germline V gene, CDR1 is SEHNR and CDR2 is FQNEAQ (reference sequence). TRB was amplified from about 250 ng of peripheral blood genomic DNA per sample. The chain employs TRBV7-9 and TRBJ2-7; no DNA is available, so the TRBD1 call from TCRdb remains unchecked. The sequence derives from a human donor with an autoimmune cytopenia or autoimmune hepatitis (not recorded which). The sequenced sample consisted of peripheral blood. The CDR3: CASSSTGVYEQYF.